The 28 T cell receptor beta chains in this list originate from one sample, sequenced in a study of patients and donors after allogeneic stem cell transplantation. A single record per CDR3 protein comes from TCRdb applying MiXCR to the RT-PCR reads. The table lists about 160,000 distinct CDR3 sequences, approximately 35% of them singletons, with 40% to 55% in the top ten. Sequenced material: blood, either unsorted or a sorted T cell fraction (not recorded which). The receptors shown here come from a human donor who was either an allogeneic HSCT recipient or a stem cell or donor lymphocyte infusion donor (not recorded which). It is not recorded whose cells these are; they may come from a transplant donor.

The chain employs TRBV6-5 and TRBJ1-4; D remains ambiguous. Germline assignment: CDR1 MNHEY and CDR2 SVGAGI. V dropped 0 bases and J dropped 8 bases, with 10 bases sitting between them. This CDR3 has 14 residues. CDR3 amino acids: CASSYSKGSEKLFF. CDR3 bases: TGTGCCAGCAGTTACTCGAAAGGGTCGGAAAAACTGTTTTTT.

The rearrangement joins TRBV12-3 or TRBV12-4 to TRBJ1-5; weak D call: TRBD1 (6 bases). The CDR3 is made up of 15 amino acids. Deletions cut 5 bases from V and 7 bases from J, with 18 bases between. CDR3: CASSHSRSGVQPQHF. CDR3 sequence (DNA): TGTGCCAGCAGTCATTCACGCTCAGGGGTACAGCCCCAGCATTTT.

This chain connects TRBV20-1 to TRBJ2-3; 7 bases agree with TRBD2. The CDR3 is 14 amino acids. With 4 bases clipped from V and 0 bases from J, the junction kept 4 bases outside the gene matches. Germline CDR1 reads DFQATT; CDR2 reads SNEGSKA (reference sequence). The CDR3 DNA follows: TGCAGTGCTACAAGACTAGCCAGCACAGATACGCAGTATTTT. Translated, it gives CSATRLASTDTQYF.

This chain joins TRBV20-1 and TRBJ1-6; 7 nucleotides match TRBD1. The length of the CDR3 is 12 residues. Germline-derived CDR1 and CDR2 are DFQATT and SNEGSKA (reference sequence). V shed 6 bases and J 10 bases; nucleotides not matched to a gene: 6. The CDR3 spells CSAAGQASPLHF. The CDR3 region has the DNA TGCAGTGCAGCAGGACAGGCATCACCCCTCCACTTT.

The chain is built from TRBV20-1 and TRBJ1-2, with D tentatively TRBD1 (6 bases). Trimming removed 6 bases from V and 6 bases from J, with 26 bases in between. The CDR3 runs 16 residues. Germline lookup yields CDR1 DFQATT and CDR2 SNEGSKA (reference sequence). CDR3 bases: TGCAGTGCAGACGGTTATGTGGGGTCAGGGGCTGATGGCTACACCTTC. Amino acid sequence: CSADGYVGSGADGYTF.

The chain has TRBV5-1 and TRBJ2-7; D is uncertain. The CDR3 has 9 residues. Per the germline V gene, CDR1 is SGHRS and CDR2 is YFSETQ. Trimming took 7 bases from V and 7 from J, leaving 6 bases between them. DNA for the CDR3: TGCGCCAGCCTTGATGAGCAGTACGTC. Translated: CASLDEQYV.

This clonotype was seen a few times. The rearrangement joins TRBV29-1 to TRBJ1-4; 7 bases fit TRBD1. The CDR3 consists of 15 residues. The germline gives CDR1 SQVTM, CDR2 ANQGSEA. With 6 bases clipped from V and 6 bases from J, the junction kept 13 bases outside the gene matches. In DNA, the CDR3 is TGCAGCGTACGATGGGAGGGGGCGCTTGATGAAAAACTGTTTTTT. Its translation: CSVRWEGALDEKLFF. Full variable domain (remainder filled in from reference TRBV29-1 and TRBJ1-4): SAVISQKPSRDICQRGTSLTIQCQVDSQVTMMFWYRQQPGQSLTLIATANQGSEATYESGFVIDKFPISRPNLTFSTLTVSNMSPEDSSIYLCSVRWEGALDEKLFFGSGTQLSVL.

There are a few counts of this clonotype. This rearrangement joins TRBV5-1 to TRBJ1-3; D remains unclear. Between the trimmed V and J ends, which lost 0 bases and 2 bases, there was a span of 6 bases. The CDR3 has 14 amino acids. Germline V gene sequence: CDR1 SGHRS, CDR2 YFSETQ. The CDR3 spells CASSLDPPGNTIYF. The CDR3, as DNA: TGCGCCAGCAGCTTGGACCCCCCTGGAAACACCATATATTTT.

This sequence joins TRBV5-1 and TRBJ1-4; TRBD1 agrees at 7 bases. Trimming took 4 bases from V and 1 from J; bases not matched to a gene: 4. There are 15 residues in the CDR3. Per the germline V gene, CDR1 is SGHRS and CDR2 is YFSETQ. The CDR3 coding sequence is TGCGCCAGCAGCCCACGACAGGGAACTAATGAAAAACTGTTTTTT. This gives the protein CASSPRQGTNEKLFF.

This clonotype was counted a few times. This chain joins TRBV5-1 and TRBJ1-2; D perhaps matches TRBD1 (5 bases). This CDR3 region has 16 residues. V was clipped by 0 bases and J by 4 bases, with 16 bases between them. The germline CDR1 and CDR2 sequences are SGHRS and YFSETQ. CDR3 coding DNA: TGCGCCAGCAGCTTGGGGGTCCAGGGTGCGACCTATGGCTACACCTTC. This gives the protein CASSLGVQGATYGYTF. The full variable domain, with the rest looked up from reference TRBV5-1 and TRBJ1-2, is KAGVTQTPRYLIKTRGQQVTLSCSPISGHRSVSWYQQTPGQGLQFLFEYFSETQRNKGNFPGRFSGRQFSNSRSEMNVSTLELGDSALYLCASSLGVQGATYGYTFGSGTRLTVV.

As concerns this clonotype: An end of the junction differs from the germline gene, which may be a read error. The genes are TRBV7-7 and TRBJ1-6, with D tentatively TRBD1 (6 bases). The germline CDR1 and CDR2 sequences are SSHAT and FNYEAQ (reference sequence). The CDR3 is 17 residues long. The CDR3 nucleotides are TGTGCTAGCAGCCAAAGGGGGGTTTCGGCCGATAATTCACCCCTCCACTTT. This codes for CASSQRGVSADNSPLHF. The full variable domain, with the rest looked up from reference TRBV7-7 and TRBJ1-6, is GAGVSQSPRYKVTKRGQDVTLRCDPISSHATLYWYQQALGQGPEFLTYFNYEAQPDKSGLPSDRFSAERPEGSISTLTIQRTEQRDSAMYRCASSQRGVSADNSPLHFGNGTRLTVT.

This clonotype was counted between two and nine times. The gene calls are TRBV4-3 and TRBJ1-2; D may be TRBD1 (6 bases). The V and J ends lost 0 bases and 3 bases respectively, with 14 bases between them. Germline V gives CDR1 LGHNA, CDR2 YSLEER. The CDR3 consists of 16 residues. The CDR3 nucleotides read TGCGCCAGCAGCCAAGATTTAGGACAGCACCACTATGGCTACACCTTC. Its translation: CASSQDLGQHHYGYTF.

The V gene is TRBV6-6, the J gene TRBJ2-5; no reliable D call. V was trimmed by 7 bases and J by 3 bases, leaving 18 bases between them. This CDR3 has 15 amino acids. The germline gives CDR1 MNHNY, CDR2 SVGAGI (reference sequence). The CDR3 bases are TGTGCCAGCACTCCACTTGGGTTAGCCGAAGAGACCCAGTACTTC. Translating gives CASTPLGLAEETQYF.

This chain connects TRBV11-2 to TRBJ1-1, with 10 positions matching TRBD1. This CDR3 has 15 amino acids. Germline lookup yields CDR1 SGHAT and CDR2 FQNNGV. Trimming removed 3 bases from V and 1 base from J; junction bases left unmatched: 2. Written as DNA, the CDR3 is TGTGCCAGCAGCTTTAGACAGGGGGCGAACACTGAAGCTTTCTTT. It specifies CASSFRQGANTEAFF. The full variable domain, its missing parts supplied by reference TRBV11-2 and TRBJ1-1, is EAGVAQSPRYKIIEKRQSVAFWCNPISGHATLYWYQQILGQGPKLLIQFQNNGVVDDSQLPKDRFSAERLKGVDSTLKIQPAKLEDSAVYLCASSFRQGANTEAFFGQGTRLTVV.

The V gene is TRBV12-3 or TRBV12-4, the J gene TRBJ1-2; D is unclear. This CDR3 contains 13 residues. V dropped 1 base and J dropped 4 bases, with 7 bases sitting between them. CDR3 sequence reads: CASSLVKGYGYTF. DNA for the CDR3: TGTGCCAGCAGTTTAGTTAAGGGCTATGGCTACACCTTC.

CDR3 sequence (DNA): TGTGCCAGCAGTTTTCTGGCCAGGGGCGACTCCTACGAGCAGTACTTC. Amino acid sequence: CASSFLARGDSYEQYF. The J gene is TRBJ2-7, the V gene TRBV12-3 or TRBV12-4; the D gene is possibly TRBD1 (6 bases). This CDR3 comprises 16 residues. The V end was cut by 3 bases, the J end by 0 bases, with 15 bases between.

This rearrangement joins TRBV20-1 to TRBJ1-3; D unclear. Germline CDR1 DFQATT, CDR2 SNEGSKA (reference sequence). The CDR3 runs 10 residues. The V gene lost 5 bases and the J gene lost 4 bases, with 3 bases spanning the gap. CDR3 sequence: CSAVGNTIYF. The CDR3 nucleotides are TGCAGTGCTGTGGGAAACACCATATATTTT.

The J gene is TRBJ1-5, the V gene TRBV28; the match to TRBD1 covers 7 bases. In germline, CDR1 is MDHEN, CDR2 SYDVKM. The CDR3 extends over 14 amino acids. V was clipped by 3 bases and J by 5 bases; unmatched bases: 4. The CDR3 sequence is CASSLGQLDQPQHF. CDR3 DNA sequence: TGTGCCAGCAGTTTGGGACAGCTCGATCAGCCCCAGCATTTT.

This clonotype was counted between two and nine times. CDR3 sequence (DNA): TGTGCCAGCAAAGTAGTAGGGTTGGGAGAAAAACTGTTTTTT. Its protein is CASKVVGLGEKLFF. The rearrangement joins TRBV7-2 to TRBJ1-4, with D uncertain. Germline CDR1 reads SGHTA; CDR2 reads FQGNSA. V was trimmed by 7 bases and J by 8 bases, leaving 17 bases between them. CDR3 length: 14 residues.

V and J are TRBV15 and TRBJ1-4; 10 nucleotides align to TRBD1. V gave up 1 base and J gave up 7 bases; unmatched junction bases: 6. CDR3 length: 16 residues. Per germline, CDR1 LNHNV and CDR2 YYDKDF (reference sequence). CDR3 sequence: CATSRGGDRGVEKLFF. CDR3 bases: TGTGCCACCAGCAGAGGGGGGGACAGGGGAGTTGAAAAACTGTTTTTT.

CDR3 residues: CGISGGMNTEAFF. CDR3 nucleotides: TGTGGGATATCCGGGGGTATGAACACTGAAGCTTTCTTT. The rearrangement uses TRBV28 and TRBJ1-1; D is perhaps TRBD1 (5 bases). CDR3 size: 13 residues. Germline loops: CDR1 MDHEN, CDR2 SYDVKM.

CDR3 region: CSVGQGAGIEQYF. The CDR3 bases are TGCAGCGTCGGACAGGGGGCGGGGATCGAGCAGTACTTC. V is TRBV29-1 and J is TRBJ2-7; 11 bases fit TRBD1. CDR1 and CDR2 from the germline V gene are SQVTM and ANQGSEA. The CDR3 spans 13 residues. After removal of 6 bases from V and 6 bases from J, the junction contained 7 bases not matched to a gene.

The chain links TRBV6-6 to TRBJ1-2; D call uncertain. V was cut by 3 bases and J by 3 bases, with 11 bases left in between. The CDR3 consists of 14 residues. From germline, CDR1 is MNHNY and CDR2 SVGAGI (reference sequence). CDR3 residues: CASSYSRDYYGYTF. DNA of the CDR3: TGTGCCAGCAGTTATTCCCGGGATTACTATGGCTACACCTTC.

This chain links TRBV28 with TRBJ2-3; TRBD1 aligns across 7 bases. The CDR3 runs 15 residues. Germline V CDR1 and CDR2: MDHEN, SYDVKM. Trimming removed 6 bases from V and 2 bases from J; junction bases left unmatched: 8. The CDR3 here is CASRTSGQTTDTQYF. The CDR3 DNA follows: TGTGCCAGCAGAACGTCGGGACAGACCACAGATACGCAGTATTTT. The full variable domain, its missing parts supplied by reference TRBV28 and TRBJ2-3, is DVKVTQSSRYLVKRTGEKVFLECVQDMDHENMFWYRQDPGLGLRLIYFSYDVKMKEKGDIPEGYSVSREKKERFSLILESASTNQTSMYLCASRTSGQTTDTQYFGPGTRLTVL.

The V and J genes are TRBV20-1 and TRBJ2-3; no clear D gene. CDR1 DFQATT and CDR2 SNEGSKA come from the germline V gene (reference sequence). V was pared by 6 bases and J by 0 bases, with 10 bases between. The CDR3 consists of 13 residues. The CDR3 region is CSAAPTSTDTQYF. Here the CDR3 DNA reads TGCAGTGCAGCACCAACAAGCACAGATACGCAGTATTTT.

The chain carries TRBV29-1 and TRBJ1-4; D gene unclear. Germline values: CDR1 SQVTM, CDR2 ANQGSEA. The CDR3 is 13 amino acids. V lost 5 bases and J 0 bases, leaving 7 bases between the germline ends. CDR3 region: CSVFQSTNEKLFF. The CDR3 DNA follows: TGCAGCGTTTTTCAATCAACTAATGAAAAACTGTTTTTT.

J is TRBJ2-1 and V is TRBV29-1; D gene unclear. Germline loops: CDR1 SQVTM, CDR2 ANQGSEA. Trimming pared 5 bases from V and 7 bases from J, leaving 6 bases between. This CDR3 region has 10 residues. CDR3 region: CSVYGNEQFF. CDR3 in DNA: TGCAGCGTTTATGGGAATGAGCAGTTCTTC.

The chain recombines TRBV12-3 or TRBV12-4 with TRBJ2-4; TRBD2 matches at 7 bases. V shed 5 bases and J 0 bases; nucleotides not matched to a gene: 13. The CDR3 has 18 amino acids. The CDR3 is CASSPPSGDHLAKNIQYF. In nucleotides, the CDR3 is TGTGCCAGCAGTCCGCCCAGCGGGGACCATCTAGCCAAAAACATTCAGTACTTC.